This T cell receptor beta chain stems from a study of T cells in Graves' hyperthyroidism and ophthalmopathy. Study-wide points: Blood held most thyroid clonotypes expanded above 0.001 frequency.

Regarding this clonotype: Its antigen remains unknown.

Germline V gene data show CDR1 as MNHNS and CDR2 as SASEGT. The V end lost 7 bases, the J end lost 2 bases, and 20 bases lay between the germline ends. The CDR3 contains 17 residues. TCR beta CDR3 regions were amplified from RNA transcripts. First-round RT-PCR with HTBI primers amplified the TCR CDR3 region. TCRdb ran MiXCR on the multiplex PCR reads and lists one entry per CDR3 protein. The table includes roughly 300,000 distinct CDR3 sequences, over 20% detected once. The source of this sequence is a woman in her 50s with Graves' hyperthyroidism. What was sequenced was blood. This rearrangement joins TRBV6-1 to TRBJ2-2, with D tentatively TRBD1 (6 bases). The CDR3 loop reads CASTVTPAGANTGELFF. CDR3 in DNA: TGTGCCAGCACGGTCACCCCGGCAGGGGCAAACACCGGGGAGCTGTTTTTT.